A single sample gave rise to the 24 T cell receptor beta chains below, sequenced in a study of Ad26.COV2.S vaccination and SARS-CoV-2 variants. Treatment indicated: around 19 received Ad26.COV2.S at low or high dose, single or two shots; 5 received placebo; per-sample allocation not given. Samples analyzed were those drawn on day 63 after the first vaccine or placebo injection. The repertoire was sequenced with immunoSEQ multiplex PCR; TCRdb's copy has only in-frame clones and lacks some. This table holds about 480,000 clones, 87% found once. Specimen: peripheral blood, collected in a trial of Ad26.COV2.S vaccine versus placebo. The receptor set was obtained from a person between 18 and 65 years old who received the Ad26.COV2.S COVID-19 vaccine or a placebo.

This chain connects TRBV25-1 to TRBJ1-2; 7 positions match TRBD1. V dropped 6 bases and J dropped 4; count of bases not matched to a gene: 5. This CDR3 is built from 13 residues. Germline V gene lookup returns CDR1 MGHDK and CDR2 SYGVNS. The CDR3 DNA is TGTGCCAGCAGCGAGGACAGGACCTATGGCTACACCTTC. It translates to CASSEDRTYGYTF.

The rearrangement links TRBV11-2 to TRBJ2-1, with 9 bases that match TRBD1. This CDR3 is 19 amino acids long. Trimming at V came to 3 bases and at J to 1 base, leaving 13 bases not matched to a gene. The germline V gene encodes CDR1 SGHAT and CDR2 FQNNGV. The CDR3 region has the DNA TGTGCCAGCAGCTTTAATTATTCGAGGGGACAGGGATCCTACAATGAGCAGTTCTTC. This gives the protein CASSFNYSRGQGSYNEQFF.

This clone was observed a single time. The DNA of the CDR3 is TGTGCCAGCAGTTTGGTCGCGGCTAGCACAGATACGCAGTATTTT. It is translated as CASSLVAASTDTQYF. The chain combines TRBV28 with TRBJ2-3; D remains ambiguous. This CDR3 has 15 amino acids. V lost 3 bases and J lost 0, with 10 bases in between. The germline gives CDR1 MDHEN, CDR2 SYDVKM.

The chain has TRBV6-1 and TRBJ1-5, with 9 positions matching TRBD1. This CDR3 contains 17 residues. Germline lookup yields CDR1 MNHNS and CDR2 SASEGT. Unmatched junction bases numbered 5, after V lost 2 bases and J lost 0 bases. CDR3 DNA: TGTGCCAGCAGTGAACGAGGGACAGGGCTTAGCAATCAGCCCCAGCATTTT. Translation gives CASSERGTGLSNQPQHF.

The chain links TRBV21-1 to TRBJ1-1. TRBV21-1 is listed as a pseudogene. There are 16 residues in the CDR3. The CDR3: CASSKGADYGNTEAFF. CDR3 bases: TGTGCCAGCAGCAAAGGGGCGGACTACGGAAACACTGAAGCTTTCTTT.

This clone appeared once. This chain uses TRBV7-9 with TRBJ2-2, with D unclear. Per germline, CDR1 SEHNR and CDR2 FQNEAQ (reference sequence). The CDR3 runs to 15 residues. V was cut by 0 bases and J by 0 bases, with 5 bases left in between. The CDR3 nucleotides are TGTGCCAGCAGCTTAGCAGGGACGAACACCGGGGAGCTGTTTTTT. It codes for CASSLAGTNTGELFF.

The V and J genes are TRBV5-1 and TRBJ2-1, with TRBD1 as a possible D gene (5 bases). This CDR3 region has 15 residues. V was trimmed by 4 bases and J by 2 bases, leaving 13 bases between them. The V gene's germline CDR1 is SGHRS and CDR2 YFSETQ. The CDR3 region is CASSRGRSTYNEQFF. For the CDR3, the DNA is TGCGCCAGCAGCAGGGGCAGGAGCACCTACAATGAGCAGTTCTTC.

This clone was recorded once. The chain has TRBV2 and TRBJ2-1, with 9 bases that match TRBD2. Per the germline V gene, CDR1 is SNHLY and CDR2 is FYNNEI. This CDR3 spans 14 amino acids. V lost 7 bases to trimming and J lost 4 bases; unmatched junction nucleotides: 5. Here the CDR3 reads CASKVAGAYNEQFF. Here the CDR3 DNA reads TGTGCCAGCAAGGTAGCGGGAGCTTACAATGAGCAGTTCTTC.

The DNA of the CDR3 is TGTGCCAGCAGCTTATCTAGCGGGAGCCCTCTCGCCAGCACAGATACGCAGTATTTT. It encodes CASSLSSGSPLASTDTQYF. The chain is built from TRBV7-9 and TRBJ2-3; 10 bases fit TRBD2. Per germline, CDR1 SEHNR and CDR2 FQNEAQ (reference sequence). The CDR3 covers 19 residues. The V segment lost 2 bases and the J segment 0 bases; nucleotides outside the gene matches: 11.

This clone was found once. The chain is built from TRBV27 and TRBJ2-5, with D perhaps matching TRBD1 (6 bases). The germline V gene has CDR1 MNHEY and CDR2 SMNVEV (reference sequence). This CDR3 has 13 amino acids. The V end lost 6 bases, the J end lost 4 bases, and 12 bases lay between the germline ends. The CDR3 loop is CASSEPGAETQYF. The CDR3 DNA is TGTGCCAGCAGCGAACCAGGGGCAGAGACCCAGTACTTC.

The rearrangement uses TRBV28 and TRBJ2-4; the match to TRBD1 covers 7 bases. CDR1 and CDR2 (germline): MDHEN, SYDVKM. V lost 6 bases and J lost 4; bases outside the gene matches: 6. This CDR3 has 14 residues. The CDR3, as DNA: TGTGCCAGCAGCCCCCAGGGGGTAAAAAACATTCAGTACTTC. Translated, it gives CASSPQGVKNIQYF.

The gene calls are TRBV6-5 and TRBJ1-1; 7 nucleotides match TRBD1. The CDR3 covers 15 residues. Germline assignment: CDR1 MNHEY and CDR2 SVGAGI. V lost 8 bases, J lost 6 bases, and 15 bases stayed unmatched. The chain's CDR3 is CASSESLQGSAEAFF. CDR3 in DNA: TGTGCCAGCTCCGAGAGCCTACAGGGGTCGGCTGAAGCTTTCTTT.

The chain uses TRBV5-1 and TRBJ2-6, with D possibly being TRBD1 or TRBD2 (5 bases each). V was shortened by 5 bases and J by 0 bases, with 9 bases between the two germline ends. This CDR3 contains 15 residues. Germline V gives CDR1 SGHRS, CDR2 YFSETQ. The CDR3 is CASSEGSSGANVLTF. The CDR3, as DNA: TGCGCCAGCAGTGAGGGGAGCTCTGGGGCCAACGTCCTGACTTTC.

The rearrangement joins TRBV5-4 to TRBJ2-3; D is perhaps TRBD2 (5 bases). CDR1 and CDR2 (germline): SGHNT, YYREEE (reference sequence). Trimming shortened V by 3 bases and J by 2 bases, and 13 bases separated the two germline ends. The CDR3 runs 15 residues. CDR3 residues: CASSSQAGHTDTQYF. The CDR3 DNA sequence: TGTGCCAGCAGCTCCCAGGCGGGCCACACAGATACGCAGTATTTT.

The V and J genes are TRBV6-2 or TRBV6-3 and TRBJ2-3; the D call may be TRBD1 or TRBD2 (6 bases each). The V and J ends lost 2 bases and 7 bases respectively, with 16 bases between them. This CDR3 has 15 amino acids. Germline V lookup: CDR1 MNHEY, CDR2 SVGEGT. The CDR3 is CASSYQFQGRYTQYF. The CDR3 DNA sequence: TGTGCCAGCAGTTACCAGTTCCAGGGGAGGTATACGCAGTATTTT.

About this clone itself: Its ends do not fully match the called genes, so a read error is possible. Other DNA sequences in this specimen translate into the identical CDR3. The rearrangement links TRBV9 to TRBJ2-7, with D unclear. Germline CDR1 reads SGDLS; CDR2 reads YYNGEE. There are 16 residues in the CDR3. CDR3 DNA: TGTGCCAGCAGCGTAGGTTGGGCGATGAACTACTACGAGCAATACTTC. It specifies CASSVGWAMNYYEQYF.

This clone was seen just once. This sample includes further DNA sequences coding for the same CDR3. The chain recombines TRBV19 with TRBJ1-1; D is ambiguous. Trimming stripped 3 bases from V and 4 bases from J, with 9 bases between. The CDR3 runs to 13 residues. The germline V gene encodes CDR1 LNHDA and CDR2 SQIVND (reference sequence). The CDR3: CASSIGVGTEAFF. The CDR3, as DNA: TGTGCCAGTAGTATTGGGGTAGGCACTGAAGCTTTCTTT.

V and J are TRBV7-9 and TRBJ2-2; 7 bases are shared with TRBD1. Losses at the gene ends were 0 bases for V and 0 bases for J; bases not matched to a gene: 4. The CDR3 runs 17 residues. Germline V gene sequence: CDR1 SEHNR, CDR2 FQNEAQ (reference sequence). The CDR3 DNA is TGTGCCAGCAGCTTAGCTCTCCAGGGGGCGAACACCGGGGAGCTGTTTTTT. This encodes CASSLALQGANTGELFF.

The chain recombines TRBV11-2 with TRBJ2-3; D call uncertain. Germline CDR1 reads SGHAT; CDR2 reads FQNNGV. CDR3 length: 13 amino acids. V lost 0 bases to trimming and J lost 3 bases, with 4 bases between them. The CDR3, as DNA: TGTGCCAGCAGCTTAGAACGGACAGATACGCAGTATTTT. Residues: CASSLERTDTQYF.

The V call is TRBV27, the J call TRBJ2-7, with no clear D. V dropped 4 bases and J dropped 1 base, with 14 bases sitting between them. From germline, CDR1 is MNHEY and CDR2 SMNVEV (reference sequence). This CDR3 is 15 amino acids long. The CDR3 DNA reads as TGTGCCAGCAGTTCATTAGCTGCCGCGTCCTACGAGCAGTACTTC. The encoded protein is CASSSLAAASYEQYF.

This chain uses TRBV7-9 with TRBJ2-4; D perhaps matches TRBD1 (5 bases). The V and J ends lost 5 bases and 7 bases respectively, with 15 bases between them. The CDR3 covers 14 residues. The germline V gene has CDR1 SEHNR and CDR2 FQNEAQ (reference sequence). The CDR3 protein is CASSHRTGVNIQYF. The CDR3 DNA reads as TGTGCCAGCAGCCACAGGACCGGCGTTAACATTCAGTACTTC.

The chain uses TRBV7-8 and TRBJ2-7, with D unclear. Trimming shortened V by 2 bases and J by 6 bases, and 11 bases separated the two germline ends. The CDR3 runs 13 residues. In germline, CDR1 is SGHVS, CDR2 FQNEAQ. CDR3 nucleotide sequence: TGTGCCAGCAGCTTAAAGGGTTTCTCCGAGCAGTACTTC. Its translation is CASSLKGFSEQYF. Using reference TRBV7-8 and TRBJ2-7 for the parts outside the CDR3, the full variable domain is GAGVSQSPRYKVAKRGQDVALRCDPISGHVSLFWYQQALGQGPEFLTYFQNEAQLDKSGLPSDRFFAERPEGSVSTLKIQRTQQEDSAVYLCASSLKGFSEQYFGPGTRLTVT.

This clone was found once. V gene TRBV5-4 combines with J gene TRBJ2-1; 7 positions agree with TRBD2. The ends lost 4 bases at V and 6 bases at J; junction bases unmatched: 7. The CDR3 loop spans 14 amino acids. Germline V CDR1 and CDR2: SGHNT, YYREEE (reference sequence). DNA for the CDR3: TGTGCCAGCAGCCAAGGACTAGTCGGCAATGAGCAGTTCTTC. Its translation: CASSQGLVGNEQFF.

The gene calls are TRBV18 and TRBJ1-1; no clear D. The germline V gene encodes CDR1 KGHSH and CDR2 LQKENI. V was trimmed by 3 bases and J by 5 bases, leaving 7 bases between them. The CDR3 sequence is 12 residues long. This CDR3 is CASSPSSTEAFF. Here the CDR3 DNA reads TGTGCCAGCTCACCCTCAAGTACTGAAGCTTTCTTT.